The entry below gives a single T cell receptor beta chain sequence along with its context. The antigen is not known. This sample was included in a study of beta chain features in type 1 diabetes. Study conclusions and caveats: There were fewer insertions and more deletions at the VDJ junctions of type 1 diabetes patients. There was a moderate but significant shortening of TCRB CDR3s in all four CD4+ subsets of Type 1 diabetes patients.

The entirety of the isolated RNA underwent reverse transcription, so expressed TCRB transcripts were sequenced. Produced via immunoSEQ multiplex PCR; TCRdb's table is partial and in-frame only. Here the sample spans tens of thousands of clones, over 60% being singletons. Trimming took 7 bases from V and 1 from J, leaving 8 bases between them. CDR1 is SGHRS and CDR2 is YFSETQ in the germline V gene. The CDR3 is 12 amino acids. The source is a woman aged 18-29 years with type 1 diabetes. Sequenced: Tregs from blood. This chain uses TRBV5-1 with TRBJ1-1; D is uncertain. The CDR3 DNA sequence: TGCGCCAGCCTAGGCACGAACACTGAAGCTTTCTTT. Its protein product is CASLGTNTEAFF.